A single sample gave rise to the 27 T cell receptor beta chains below, sequenced in a study of blood T cell repertoires in COVID-19. The table came from immunoSEQ multiplex PCR; TCRdb's copy has only in-frame clones and leaves some out. The sample gives some 160,000 clones, roughly 80% of which show up once; roughly 8% is in the top ten. The sample was PBMCs or T cells enriched from blood (not recorded which). The receptors were sampled from a woman in her fifties or sixties who had recovered from COVID-19.

This clone was detected only a few times. The V call is TRBV19, the J call TRBJ2-4, with D perhaps matching TRBD2 (6 bases). V was cut by 5 bases and J by 2 bases, with 13 bases left in between. The germline gives CDR1 LNHDA, CDR2 SQIVND (reference sequence). The CDR3 length is 15 residues. CDR3 nucleotide sequence: TGTGCCAGTAGTTTGGGGGGACTGTCCAAAAACATTCAGTACTTC. Its protein is CASSLGGLSKNIQYF.

The chain is built from TRBV28 and TRBJ1-2, with 8 bases lining up with TRBD1. CDR3 length equals 14 residues. V lost 6 bases and J lost 2; bases outside the gene matches: 5. The germline CDR1 and CDR2 sequences are MDHEN and SYDVKM. The DNA for the CDR3 is TGTGCCAGCAGGGCGACAGGGGCCAACTATGGCTACACCTTC. Translated, it gives CASRATGANYGYTF.

The V call is TRBV2, the J call TRBJ1-4, with D tentatively TRBD1 (5 bases). Trimming took 9 bases from V and 4 from J, leaving 18 bases between them. Germline lookup yields CDR1 SNHLY and CDR2 FYNNEI. This CDR3 has 15 residues. Here the CDR3 reads CASNIREGNNEKLFF. The CDR3 nucleotides read TGTGCCAGTAATATCCGGGAGGGGAATAATGAAAAACTGTTTTTT. The full variable domain, in which reference TRBV2 and TRBJ1-4 provide the parts outside the CDR3, is EPEVTQTPSHQVTQMGQEVILRCVPISNHLYFYWYRQILGQKVEFLVSFYNNEISEKSEIFDDQFSVERPDGSNFTLKIRSTKLEDSAMYFCASNIREGNNEKLFFGSGTQLSVL.

This clone was picked up a small number of times. The chain combines TRBV5-6 with TRBJ1-1, with D hard to call. CDR3 length equals 13 residues. Germline values: CDR1 SGHDT, CDR2 YYEEEE. V lost 5 bases and J lost 3, with 11 bases in between. This chain's CDR3 is CASSTRWYTEAFF. The CDR3 DNA is TGTGCCAGCAGTACCCGGTGGTACACTGAAGCTTTCTTT.

V usage is TRBV6-5 and J usage is TRBJ1-5, with D possibly matching TRBD1 (6 bases). The CDR3 runs to 15 residues. Trimming pared 6 bases from V and 6 bases from J, leaving 18 bases between. Germline values: CDR1 MNHEY, CDR2 SVGAGI. The DNA of the CDR3 is TGTGCCAGCAGCCTCGCCAGGGGCGGCGGTCAGCCCCAGCATTTT. Amino acids: CASSLARGGGQPQHF.

The genes are TRBV24-1 and TRBJ1-2; D is ambiguous. The CDR3 is 13 amino acids. In germline, CDR1 is KGHDR, CDR2 SFDVKD. Trimming took off 4 bases at V and 3 bases at J, with 8 bases between the two ends. In DNA form, the CDR3 reads TGTGCCACCAGTGACGCTGAGTACTATGGCTACACCTTC. It is translated as CATSDAEYYGYTF.

This clone was counted once. The chain combines TRBV28 with TRBJ1-1, with a possible D match to TRBD1 (5 bases). CDR1 is MDHEN and CDR2 is SYDVKM in the germline V gene. Trimming removed 5 bases from V and 10 bases from J, with 17 bases in between. The CDR3 is made up of 13 amino acids. The CDR3 bases are TGTGCCAGCAGTCCCGGGGGACCCGCTAGAGCTTTCTTT. It is translated as CASSPGGPARAFF.

The chain has TRBV7-8 and TRBJ2-4; D unresolved. In germline, CDR1 is SGHVS, CDR2 FQNEAQ. CDR3 size: 14 residues. V was cut by 7 bases and J by 9 bases, with 19 bases left in between. CDR3 bases: TGTGCCAGCACCGCCCTATCTTTGGTTGGCATTCAGTACTTC. This encodes CASTALSLVGIQYF.

The chain is built from TRBV4-1 and TRBJ2-1; possible D gene TRBD1, 6 bases. The CDR3 is 17 residues long. Trimming stripped 2 bases from V and 1 base from J, with 15 bases between. Looked up from germline, CDR1 is MGHRA and CDR2 is YSYEKL. The CDR3 sequence: CASSQRTVQGSYNEQFF. The CDR3 nucleotides read TGCGCCAGCAGCCAAAGGACAGTCCAGGGGTCCTACAATGAGCAGTTCTTC.

This clone appeared many times. The chain combines TRBV5-1 with TRBJ1-2; no firm D call. The V gene lost 4 bases and the J gene lost 2 bases, with 15 bases spanning the gap. From germline, CDR1 is SGHRS and CDR2 YFSETQ. The CDR3 covers 15 residues. Here the CDR3 DNA reads TGCGCCAGCAGCGGGCGACGGAACGCAAACTATGGCTACACCTTC. Protein sequence: CASSGRRNANYGYTF.

A few counts support this clone. The chain has TRBV6-5 and TRBJ1-3, with 8 positions matching TRBD1. The V gene's germline CDR1 is MNHEY and CDR2 SVGAGI. Germline trimming cut 2 bases from V and 3 bases from J; bases unmatched to any gene: 6. This CDR3 is built from 16 residues. CDR3 protein: CASSYRDRGGGNTIYF. The CDR3 DNA follows: TGTGCCAGCAGTTACAGAGACAGGGGCGGTGGAAACACCATATATTTT.

The chain joins TRBV19 to TRBJ1-5; possible D gene TRBD1, 6 bases. This CDR3 has 14 amino acids. V lost 0 bases and J 4 bases, leaving 7 bases between the germline ends. Looked up from germline, CDR1 is LNHDA and CDR2 is SQIVND (reference sequence). The CDR3: CASSIDRGNQPQHF. CDR3 in DNA: TGTGCCAGTAGTATAGACAGGGGAAATCAGCCCCAGCATTTT.

The chain's CDR3 is CASSPQAIITGEANVLTF. The CDR3 DNA reads as TGTGCCAGCAGCCCCCAGGCCATAATTACCGGTGAGGCCAACGTCCTGACTTTC. The chain links TRBV7-3 to TRBJ2-6, with D uncertain. Trimming stripped 5 bases from V and 6 bases from J, with 23 bases between. Germline V gene data show CDR1 as SGHTA and CDR2 as FQGTGA. This CDR3 is built from 18 residues.

V gene TRBV18 combines with J gene TRBJ2-2, with D possibly being TRBD2 (5 bases). The V end was cut by 5 bases, the J end by 4 bases, with 5 bases between. CDR1 and CDR2 from the germline V gene are KGHSH and LQKENI. The CDR3 length is 12 residues. In DNA, the CDR3 is TGTGCCAGCTCAACTAGCACCGGGGAGCTGTTTTTT. It translates to CASSTSTGELFF.

This clone was recorded once. The chain has TRBV19 and TRBJ2-7, with 10 bases aligning to TRBD1. The V gene end was trimmed by 5 bases and the J gene end by 1 base; junction bases not matched to a gene: 5. Germline V gene lookup returns CDR1 LNHDA and CDR2 SQIVND (reference sequence). This CDR3 comprises 15 residues. Here the CDR3 DNA reads TGTGCCAGTAGTCCTGGACAGGGGGGATCCTACGAGCAGTACTTC. Translating it yields CASSPGQGGSYEQYF.

The genes are TRBV5-6 and TRBJ2-7, with 7 bases identical to TRBD1. Germline V gene data show CDR1 as SGHDT and CDR2 as YYEEEE. The CDR3 has 15 amino acids. V shed 7 bases and J 0 bases; nucleotides not matched to a gene: 10. The DNA for the CDR3 is TGTGCCAGCGGAAGAGGCGACAGGGCCTCCTACGAGCAGTACTTC. It yields the protein CASGRGDRASYEQYF.

This chain uses TRBV6-5 with TRBJ1-5; D not resolved. V lost 7 bases and J 6 bases, leaving 16 bases between the germline ends. The CDR3 has 14 residues. Germline V CDR1 and CDR2: MNHEY, SVGAGI. The CDR3 is CASMASSGSQPQHF. CDR3 nucleotide sequence: TGTGCCAGCATGGCATCCAGCGGTTCTCAGCCCCAGCATTTT.

The J gene is TRBJ2-1, the V gene TRBV12-3 or TRBV12-4; 8 nucleotides match TRBD2. Trimming removed 6 bases from V and 5 bases from J; junction bases left unmatched: 3. The CDR3 consists of 13 residues. The CDR3 DNA sequence: TGTGCCAGCAGACGGGGGGGCAACAATGAGCAGTTCTTC. It translates to CASRRGGNNEQFF.

The chain employs TRBV9 and TRBJ2-5; no definite D call. In germline, CDR1 is SGDLS, CDR2 YYNGEE. V lost 0 bases and J lost 1, with 10 bases in between. This CDR3 is 15 amino acids long. CDR3 region: CASSVAARVQETQYF. CDR3 DNA: TGTGCCAGCAGCGTAGCGGCTCGGGTCCAAGAGACCCAGTACTTC.

V is TRBV5-8 and J is TRBJ2-2; D gene unclear. Germline V lookup: CDR1 SGHTS, CDR2 YDEGEE. V was cut by 0 bases and J by 4 bases, with 10 bases left in between. This CDR3 comprises 15 residues. The CDR3 coding sequence is TGTGCCAGCAGCTTGGGGCAGGTTTTCACCGGGGAGCTGTTTTTT. Residues: CASSLGQVFTGELFF.

This rearrangement joins TRBV19 to TRBJ2-1; 8 positions agree with TRBD2. The CDR3 loop spans 14 amino acids. Trimming at V came to 3 bases and at J to 4 bases, leaving 2 bases not matched to a gene. The germline V gene encodes CDR1 LNHDA and CDR2 SQIVND (reference sequence). The CDR3 sequence: CASSISGIYNEQFF. In DNA, the CDR3 is TGTGCCAGTAGTATTAGCGGGATATACAATGAGCAGTTCTTC.

The rearrangement links TRBV6-5 to TRBJ2-5; no clear D gene. Germline assignment: CDR1 MNHEY and CDR2 SVGAGI. This CDR3 has 15 amino acids. V lost 3 bases, J lost 2 bases, and 13 bases lay in between. In DNA, the CDR3 is TGTGCCAGCAGTTATCGAGAGGCGAGGCAAGAGACCCAGTACTTC. Protein product: CASSYREARQETQYF.

The chain recombines TRBV28 with TRBJ2-1; 7 bases align to TRBD2. Looked up from germline, CDR1 is MDHEN and CDR2 is SYDVKM. V shed 8 bases, J shed 0 bases, and the junction held 16 bases outside the gene matches. The CDR3 has 18 amino acids. The CDR3 here is CASLRSSGLPLSYNEQFF. The CDR3 DNA follows: TGTGCCAGCCTTCGGTCTAGCGGACTTCCCCTCTCCTACAATGAGCAGTTCTTC.

The genes are TRBV4-3 and TRBJ1-4; D gene unclear. The CDR3 length is 15 residues. V was cut by 0 bases and J by 8 bases, with 13 bases left in between. Germline V gene sequence: CDR1 LGHNA, CDR2 YSLEER. The CDR3 nucleotides are TGCGCCAGCAGCCAAGAGGGCGGGGTGGGAGAAAAACTGTTTTTT. As protein: CASSQEGGVGEKLFF.

The chain uses TRBV5-1 and TRBJ1-2; TRBD1 aligns across 8 bases. V was pared by 2 bases and J by 4 bases, with 4 bases of the junction left unmatched. Germline-derived CDR1 and CDR2 are SGHRS and YFSETQ. The CDR3 contains 14 residues. The CDR3 bases are TGCGCCAGCAGCTTAAACAGGGGGACCTATGGCTACACCTTC. It codes for CASSLNRGTYGYTF.

This clone was recorded a few times. This rearrangement joins TRBV11-3 to TRBJ2-7; D is possibly TRBD2 (6 bases). The V gene's germline CDR1 is SGHNT and CDR2 YENEEA. The CDR3 spans 13 residues. V lost 5 bases, J lost 6 bases, and 14 bases lay in between. CDR3 in amino acids: CASSRLVRGEQYF. In DNA form, the CDR3 reads TGTGCCAGCAGCAGACTAGTCCGGGGCGAGCAGTACTTC.

The rearrangement uses TRBV6-5 and TRBJ1-4, with D perhaps TRBD1 (6 bases). Deletions cut 3 bases from V and 8 bases from J, with 16 bases between. Per germline, CDR1 MNHEY and CDR2 SVGAGI. This CDR3 has 15 residues. In DNA form, the CDR3 reads TGTGCCAGCAGTTATATCCAGGGGACGGGGGAAAAACTGTTTTTT. It specifies CASSYIQGTGEKLFF.